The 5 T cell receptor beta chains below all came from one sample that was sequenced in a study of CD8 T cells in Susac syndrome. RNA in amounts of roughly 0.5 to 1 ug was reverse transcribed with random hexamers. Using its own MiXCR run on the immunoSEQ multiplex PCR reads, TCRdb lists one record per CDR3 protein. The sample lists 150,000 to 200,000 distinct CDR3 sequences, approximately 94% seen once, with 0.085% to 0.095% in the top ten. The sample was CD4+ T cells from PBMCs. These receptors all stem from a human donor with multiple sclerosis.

In DNA, the CDR3 is TGCAGCGCCACAAGTACAGGGACGCAAACTCTTGGCTACACCTTC. Protein product: CSATSTGTQTLGYTF. J is TRBJ1-2 and V is TRBV29-1, with TRBD1 as a possible D gene (6 bases). Germline lookup yields CDR1 SQVTM and CDR2 ANQGSEA. V shed 7 bases and J shed 7 bases, with 25 bases lying between them. The CDR3 is made up of 15 amino acids. The whole variable domain, filled in from reference TRBV29-1 and TRBJ1-2, reads SAVISQKPSRDICQRGTSLTIQCQVDSQVTMMFWYRQQPGQSLTLIATANQGSEATYESGFVIDKFPISRPNLTFSTLTVSNMSPEDSSIYLCSATSTGTQTLGYTFGSGTRLTVV.

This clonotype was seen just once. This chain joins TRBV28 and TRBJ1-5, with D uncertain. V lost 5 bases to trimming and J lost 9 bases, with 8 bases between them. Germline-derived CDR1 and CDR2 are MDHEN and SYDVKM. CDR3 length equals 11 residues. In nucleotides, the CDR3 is TGTGCCAGCAGTGGAGGGCGGCCCCAGCATTTT. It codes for CASSGGRPQHF.

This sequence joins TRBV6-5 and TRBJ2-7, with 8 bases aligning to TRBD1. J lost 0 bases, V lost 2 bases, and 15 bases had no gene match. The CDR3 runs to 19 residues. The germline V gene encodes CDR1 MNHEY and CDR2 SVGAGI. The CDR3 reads CASSYRELYGTGLSYEQYF. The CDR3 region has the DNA TGTGCCAGCAGTTACAGGGAGTTGTACGGGACAGGACTCTCCTACGAGCAGTACTTC.

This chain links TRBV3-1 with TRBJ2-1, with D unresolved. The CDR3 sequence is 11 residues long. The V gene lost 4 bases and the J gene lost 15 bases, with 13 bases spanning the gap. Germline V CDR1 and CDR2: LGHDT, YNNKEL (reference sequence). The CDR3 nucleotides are TGTGCCAGCAGCCTCGGACCTGGTATGTTCTTC. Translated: CASSLGPGMFF.

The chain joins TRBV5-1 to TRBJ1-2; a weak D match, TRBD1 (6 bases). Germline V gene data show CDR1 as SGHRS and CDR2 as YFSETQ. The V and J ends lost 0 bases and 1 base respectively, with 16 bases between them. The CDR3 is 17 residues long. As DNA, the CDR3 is TGCGCCAGCAGCTTGGAGGCACAGGGTCTATATAACTATGGCTACACCTTC. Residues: CASSLEAQGLYNYGYTF.